This TCR beta chain stems from a study of long-term antiretroviral therapy in people with HIV. General observations from the study: HIV repertoire CDR3 lengths ranged less widely than those of controls. Post-ART, diversity grew, though it stayed under transplant donor control levels.

People in the study who had HIV all got their treatment in the United States. Comments on this clone: What it binds is not known.

After removal of 6 bases from V and 5 bases from J, the junction contained 6 bases not matched to a gene. CDR1 and CDR2 (germline): MNHNS, SASEGT. The CDR3 runs to 14 residues. Survey-level resolution applied to immunoSEQ assay v3.0. Per-sample targets for sequencing were about 35,000-55,000 T-cell genomes. Libraries were prepared by immunoSEQ multiplex PCR; TCRdb keeps only in-frame clonotypes and omits some of them. In the table there are about 33,000 clones, 60% to 85% of which are singletons. The V gene is TRBV6-1, the J gene TRBJ2-7; 11 positions agree with TRBD1. The sequences come from unsorted PBMCs, collected 2 years after starting antiretroviral therapy. The sequence was collected from a woman aged 45-60 years with HIV. Here the CDR3 reads CASRGTGGSHEQYV. For the CDR3, the DNA is TGTGCCAGCAGGGGGACAGGGGGTTCCCACGAGCAGTACGTC.